What follows are 4 T cell receptor beta chains derived from one specimen sequenced in a study of siplizumab effects on memory and regulatory T cells. The mixed lymphocyte reaction cells were held in coculture (37°C) for under seven days. Their antigens remain unidentified. Profiled with immunoSEQ multiplex PCR; TCRdb holds only in-frame clones, not every one. The sample carries 9,500 to 10,000 clones, around 40% recorded once. Sequences were obtained from CFSE-low (dividing) CD4+ T cells sorted from an allogeneic mixed lymphocyte reaction. The receptors originated from a human donor in good health; the cells came from an allogeneic mixed lymphocyte reaction.

This rearrangement joins TRBV7-2 to TRBJ1-2, with TRBD1 matching 7 bases. The CDR3 totals 16 residues. Trimming cost V 4 bases and J 1 base; bases outside gene matches: 9. Germline CDR1 is SGHTA and CDR2 is FQGNSA. This chain's CDR3 is CASSSQVGGGNYGYTF. The CDR3, as DNA: TGTGCCAGCAGCTCCCAGGTAGGGGGCGGTAACTATGGCTACACCTTC. The variable domain in full, with the rest retrieved from reference TRBV7-2 and TRBJ1-2, is GAGVSQSPSNKVTEKGKDVELRCDPISGHTALYWYRQSLGQGLEFLIYFQGNSAPDKSGLPSDRFSAERTGGSVSTLTIQRTQQEDSAVYLCASSSQVGGGNYGYTFGSGTRLTVV.

This clone appeared a few times. The chain recombines TRBV30 with TRBJ2-1, with a tentative D call TRBD1 (5 bases). Trimming pared 0 bases from V and 6 bases from J, leaving 6 bases between. CDR1 GTSNPN and CDR2 SVGIG come from the germline V gene (reference sequence). The CDR3 runs to 12 residues. CDR3 sequence reads: CAWSVGVNEQFF. CDR3 in DNA: TGTGCCTGGAGTGTAGGGGTCAATGAGCAGTTCTTC.

This clone was counted between two and nine times. V is TRBV7-2 and J is TRBJ2-2; D ambiguous. Germline V gene lookup returns CDR1 SGHTA and CDR2 FQGNSA. V lost 1 base, J lost 6 bases, and 6 bases lay in between. The CDR3 runs to 13 residues. The CDR3 reads CASSLVLSGELFF. In DNA form, the CDR3 reads TGTGCCAGCAGCTTAGTACTGTCCGGGGAGCTGTTTTTT. The variable domain in full, completed from reference TRBV7-2 and TRBJ2-2, reads GAGVSQSPSNKVTEKGKDVELRCDPISGHTALYWYRQSLGQGLEFLIYFQGNSAPDKSGLPSDRFSAERTGGSVSTLTIQRTQQEDSAVYLCASSLVLSGELFFGEGSRLTVL.

The chain uses TRBV6-1 and TRBJ1-1; D not resolved. Trimming took 5 bases from V and 1 from J, leaving 8 bases between them. Germline V CDR1 and CDR2: MNHNS, SASEGT. This CDR3 comprises 13 residues. CDR3 bases: TGTGCCAGCAGTCACCAAAAGAACACTGAAGCTTTCTTT. It specifies CASSHQKNTEAFF.